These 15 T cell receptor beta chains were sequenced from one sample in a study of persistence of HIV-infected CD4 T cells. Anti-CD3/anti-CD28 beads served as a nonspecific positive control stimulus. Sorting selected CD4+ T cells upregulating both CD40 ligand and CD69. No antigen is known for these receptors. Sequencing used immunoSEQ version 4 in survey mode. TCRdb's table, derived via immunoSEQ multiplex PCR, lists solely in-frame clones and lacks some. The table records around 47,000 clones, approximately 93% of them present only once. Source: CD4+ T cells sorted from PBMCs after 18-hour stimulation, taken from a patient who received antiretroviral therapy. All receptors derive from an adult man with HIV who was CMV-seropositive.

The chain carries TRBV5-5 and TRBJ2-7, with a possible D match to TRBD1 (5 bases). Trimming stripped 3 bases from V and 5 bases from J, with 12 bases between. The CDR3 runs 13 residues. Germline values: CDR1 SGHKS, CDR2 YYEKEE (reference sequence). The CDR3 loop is CASSSRVLDEQYF. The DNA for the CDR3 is TGTGCCAGCAGCTCCAGGGTCTTGGACGAGCAGTACTTC.

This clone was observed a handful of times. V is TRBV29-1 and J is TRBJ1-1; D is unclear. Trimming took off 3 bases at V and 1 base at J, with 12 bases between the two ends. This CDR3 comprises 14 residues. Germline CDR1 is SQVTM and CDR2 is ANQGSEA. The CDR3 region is CSVELWAENTEAFF. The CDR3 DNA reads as TGCAGCGTTGAGCTTTGGGCCGAGAACACTGAAGCTTTCTTT.

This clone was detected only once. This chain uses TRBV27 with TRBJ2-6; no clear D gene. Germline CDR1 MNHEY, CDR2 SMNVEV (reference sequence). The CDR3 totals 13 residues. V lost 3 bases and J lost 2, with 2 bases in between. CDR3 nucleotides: TGTGCCAGCAGTTTCCCTGGGGCCAACGTCCTGACTTTC. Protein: CASSFPGANVLTF.

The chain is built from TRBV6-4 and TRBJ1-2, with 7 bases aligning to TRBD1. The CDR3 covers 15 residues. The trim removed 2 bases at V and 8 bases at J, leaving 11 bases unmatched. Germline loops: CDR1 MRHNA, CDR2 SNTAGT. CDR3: CASSDGGDSLGGYTF. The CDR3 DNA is TGTGCCAGCAGTGACGGTGGGGACAGCCTGGGGGGCTACACCTTC.

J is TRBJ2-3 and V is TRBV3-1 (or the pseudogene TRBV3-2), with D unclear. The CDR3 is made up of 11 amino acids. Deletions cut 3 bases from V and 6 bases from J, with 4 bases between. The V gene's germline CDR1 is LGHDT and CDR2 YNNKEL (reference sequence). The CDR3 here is CASSQGDTQYF. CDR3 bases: TGTGCCAGCAGCCAGGGCGATACGCAGTATTTT.

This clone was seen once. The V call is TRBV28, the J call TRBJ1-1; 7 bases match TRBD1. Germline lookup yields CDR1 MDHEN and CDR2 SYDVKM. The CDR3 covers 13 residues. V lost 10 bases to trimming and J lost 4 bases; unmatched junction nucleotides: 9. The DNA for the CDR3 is TGTGCCATACAGGGGACTCGAACCACTGAAGCTTTCTTT. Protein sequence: CAIQGTRTTEAFF.

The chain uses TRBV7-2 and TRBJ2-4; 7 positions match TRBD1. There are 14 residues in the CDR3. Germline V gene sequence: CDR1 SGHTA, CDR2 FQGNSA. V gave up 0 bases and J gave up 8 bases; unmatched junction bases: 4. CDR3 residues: CASSLAGQVDIQYF. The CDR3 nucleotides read TGTGCCAGCAGCTTAGCCGGACAGGTGGACATTCAGTACTTC.

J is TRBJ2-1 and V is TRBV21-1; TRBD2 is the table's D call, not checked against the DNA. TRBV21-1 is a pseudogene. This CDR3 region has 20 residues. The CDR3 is CASSTLLAGTALGVYNEQFF. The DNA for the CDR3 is TGTGCCAGCAGCACTTTACTAGCGGGGACCGCGCTTGGGGTTTACAATGAGCAGTTCTTC.

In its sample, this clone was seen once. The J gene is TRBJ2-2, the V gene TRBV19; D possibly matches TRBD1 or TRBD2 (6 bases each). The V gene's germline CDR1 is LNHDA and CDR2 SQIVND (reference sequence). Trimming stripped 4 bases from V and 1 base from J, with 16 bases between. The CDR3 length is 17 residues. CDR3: CASSRGAGVRNTGELFF. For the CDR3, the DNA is TGTGCCAGTAGTAGGGGGGCCGGGGTGAGGAACACCGGGGAGCTGTTTTTT.

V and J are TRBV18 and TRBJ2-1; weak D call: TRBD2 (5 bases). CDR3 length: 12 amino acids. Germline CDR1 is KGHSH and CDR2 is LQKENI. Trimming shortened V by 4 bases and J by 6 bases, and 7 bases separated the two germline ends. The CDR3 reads CASSLTSNEQFF. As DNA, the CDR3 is TGTGCCAGCTCACTCACTAGCAATGAGCAGTTCTTC.

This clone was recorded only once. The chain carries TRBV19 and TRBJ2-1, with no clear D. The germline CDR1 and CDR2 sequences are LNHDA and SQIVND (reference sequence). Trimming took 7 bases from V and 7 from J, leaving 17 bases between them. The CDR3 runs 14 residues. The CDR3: CASNTPPETNEQFF. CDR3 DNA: TGTGCCAGTAATACCCCCCCAGAGACTAATGAGCAGTTCTTC.

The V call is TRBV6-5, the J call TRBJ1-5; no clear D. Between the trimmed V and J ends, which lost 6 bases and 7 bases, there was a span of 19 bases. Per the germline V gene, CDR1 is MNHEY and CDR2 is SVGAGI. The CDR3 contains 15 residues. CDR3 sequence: CASRPMGGLGQPQHF. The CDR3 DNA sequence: TGTGCCAGCAGGCCTATGGGAGGGTTGGGGCAGCCCCAGCATTTT.

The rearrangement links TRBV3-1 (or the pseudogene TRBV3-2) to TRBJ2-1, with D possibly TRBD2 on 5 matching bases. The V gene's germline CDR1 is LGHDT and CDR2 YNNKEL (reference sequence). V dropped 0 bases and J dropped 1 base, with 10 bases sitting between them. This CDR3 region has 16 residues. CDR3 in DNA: TGTGCCAGCAGCCAAGATGTGCTAGCATCCTACAATGAGCAGTTCTTC. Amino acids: CASSQDVLASYNEQFF.

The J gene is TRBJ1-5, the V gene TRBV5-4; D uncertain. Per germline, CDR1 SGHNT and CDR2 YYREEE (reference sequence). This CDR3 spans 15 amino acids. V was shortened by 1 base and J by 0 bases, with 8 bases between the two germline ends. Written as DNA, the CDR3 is TGTGCCAGCAGCTTGAAAGTGAATAGCAATCAGCCCCAGCATTTT. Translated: CASSLKVNSNQPQHF.

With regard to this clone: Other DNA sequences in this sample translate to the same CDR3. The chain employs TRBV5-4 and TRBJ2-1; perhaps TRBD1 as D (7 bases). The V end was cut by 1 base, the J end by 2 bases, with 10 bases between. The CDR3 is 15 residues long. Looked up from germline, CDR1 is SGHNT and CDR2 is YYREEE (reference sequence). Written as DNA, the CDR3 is TGTGCCAGCAGCTTGCAGGGGGGAACCTACAATGAGCAGTTCTTC. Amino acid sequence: CASSLQGGTYNEQFF.